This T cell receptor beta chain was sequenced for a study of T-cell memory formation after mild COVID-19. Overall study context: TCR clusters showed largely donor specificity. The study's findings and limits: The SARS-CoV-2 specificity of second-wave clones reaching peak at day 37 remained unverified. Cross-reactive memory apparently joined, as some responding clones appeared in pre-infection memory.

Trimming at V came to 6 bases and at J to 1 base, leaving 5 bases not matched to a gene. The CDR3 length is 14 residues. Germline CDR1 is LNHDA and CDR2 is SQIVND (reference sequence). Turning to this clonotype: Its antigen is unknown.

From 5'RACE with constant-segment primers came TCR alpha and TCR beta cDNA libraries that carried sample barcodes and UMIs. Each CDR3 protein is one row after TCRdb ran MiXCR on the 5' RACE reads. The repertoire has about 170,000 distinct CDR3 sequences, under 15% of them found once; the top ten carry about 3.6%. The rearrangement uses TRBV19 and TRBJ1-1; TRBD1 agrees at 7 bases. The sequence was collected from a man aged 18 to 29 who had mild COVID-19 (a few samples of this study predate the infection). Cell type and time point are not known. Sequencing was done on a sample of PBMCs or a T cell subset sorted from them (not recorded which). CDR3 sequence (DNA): TGTGCCAGTAGACAACAGGGGCGGAACACTGAAGCTTTCTTT. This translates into CASRQQGRNTEAFF.